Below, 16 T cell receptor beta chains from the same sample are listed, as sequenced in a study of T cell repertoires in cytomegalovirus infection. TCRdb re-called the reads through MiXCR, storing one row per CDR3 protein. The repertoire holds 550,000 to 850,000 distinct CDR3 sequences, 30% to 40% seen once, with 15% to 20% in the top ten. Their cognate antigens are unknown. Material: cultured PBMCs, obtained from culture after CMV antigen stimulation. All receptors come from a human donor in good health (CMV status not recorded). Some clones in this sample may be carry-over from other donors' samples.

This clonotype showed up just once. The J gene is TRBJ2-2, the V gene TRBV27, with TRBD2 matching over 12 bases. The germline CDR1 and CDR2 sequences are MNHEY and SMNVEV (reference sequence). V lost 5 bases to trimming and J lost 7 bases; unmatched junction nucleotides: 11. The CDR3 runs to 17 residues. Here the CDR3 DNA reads TGTGCCAGCAGTCTCCCGGGACTAGCGGGCCCCCGCGGGGAGCTGTTTTTT. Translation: CASSLPGLAGPRGELFF.

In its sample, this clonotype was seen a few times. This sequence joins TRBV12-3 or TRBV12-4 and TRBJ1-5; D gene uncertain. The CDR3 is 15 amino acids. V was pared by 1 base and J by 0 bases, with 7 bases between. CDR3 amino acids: CASSLDSLSNQPQHF. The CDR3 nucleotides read TGTGCCAGCAGTTTAGACAGCCTTAGCAATCAGCCCCAGCATTTT.

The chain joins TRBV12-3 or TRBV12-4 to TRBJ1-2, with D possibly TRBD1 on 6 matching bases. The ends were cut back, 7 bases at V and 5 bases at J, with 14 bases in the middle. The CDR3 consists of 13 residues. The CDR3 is CASTFLGGYGYTF. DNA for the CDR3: TGTGCCAGCACCTTCTTAGGGGGTTATGGCTACACCTTC.

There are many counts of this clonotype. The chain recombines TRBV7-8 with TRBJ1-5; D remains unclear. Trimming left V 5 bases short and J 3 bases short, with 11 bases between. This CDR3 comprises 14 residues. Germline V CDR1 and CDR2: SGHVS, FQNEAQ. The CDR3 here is CASSPTVSNQPQHF. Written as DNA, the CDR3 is TGTGCCAGCAGCCCGACCGTCTCCAATCAGCCCCAGCATTTT.

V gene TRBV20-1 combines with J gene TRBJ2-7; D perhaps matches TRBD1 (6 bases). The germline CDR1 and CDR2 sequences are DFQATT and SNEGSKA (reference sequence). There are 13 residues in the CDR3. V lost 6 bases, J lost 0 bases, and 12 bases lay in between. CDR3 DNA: TGCAGTGCCGCCCGGACAGCCTCCTACGAGCAGTACTTC. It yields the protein CSAARTASYEQYF.

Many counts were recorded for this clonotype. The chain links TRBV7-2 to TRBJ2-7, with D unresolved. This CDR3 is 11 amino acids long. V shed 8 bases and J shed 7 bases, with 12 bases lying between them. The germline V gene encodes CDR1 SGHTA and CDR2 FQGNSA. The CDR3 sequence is CASGDPPEQYF. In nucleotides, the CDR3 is TGTGCCAGCGGGGATCCCCCAGAGCAGTACTTC.

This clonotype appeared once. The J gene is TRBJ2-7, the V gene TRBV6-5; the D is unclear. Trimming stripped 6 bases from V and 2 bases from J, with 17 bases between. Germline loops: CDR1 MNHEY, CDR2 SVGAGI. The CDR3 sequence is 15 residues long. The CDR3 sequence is CASSPAQWAPYEQYF. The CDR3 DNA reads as TGTGCCAGCAGCCCGGCACAATGGGCTCCCTACGAGCAGTACTTC.

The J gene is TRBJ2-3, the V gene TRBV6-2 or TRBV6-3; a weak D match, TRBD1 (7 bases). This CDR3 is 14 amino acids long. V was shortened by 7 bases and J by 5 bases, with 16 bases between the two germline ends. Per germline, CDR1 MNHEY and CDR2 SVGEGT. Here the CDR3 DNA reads TGTGCCAGCACCAGGGGGGCATGGGGAGATACGCAGTATTTT. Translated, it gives CASTRGAWGDTQYF.

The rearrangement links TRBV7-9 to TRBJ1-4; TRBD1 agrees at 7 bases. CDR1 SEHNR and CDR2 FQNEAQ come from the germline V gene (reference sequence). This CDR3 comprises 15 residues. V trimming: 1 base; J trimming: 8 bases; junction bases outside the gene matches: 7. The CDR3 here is CASSLGTGGEEKLFF. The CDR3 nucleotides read TGTGCCAGCAGCTTAGGGACAGGCGGGGAAGAAAAACTGTTTTTT.

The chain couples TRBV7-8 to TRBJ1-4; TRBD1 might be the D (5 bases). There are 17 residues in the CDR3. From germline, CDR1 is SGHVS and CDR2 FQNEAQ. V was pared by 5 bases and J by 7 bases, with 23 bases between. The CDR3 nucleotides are TGTGCCAGCAGCCTCCCACGGTCGGGGGGAAGGGGTGAAAAACTGTTTTTT. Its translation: CASSLPRSGGRGEKLFF.

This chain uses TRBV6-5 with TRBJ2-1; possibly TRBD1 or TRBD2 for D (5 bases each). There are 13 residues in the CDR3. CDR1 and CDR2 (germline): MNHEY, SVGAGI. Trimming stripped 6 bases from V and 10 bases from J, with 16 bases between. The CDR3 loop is CASSSRGAYEQFF. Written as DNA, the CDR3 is TGTGCCAGCAGCAGTAGAGGGGCATACGAGCAGTTCTTC.

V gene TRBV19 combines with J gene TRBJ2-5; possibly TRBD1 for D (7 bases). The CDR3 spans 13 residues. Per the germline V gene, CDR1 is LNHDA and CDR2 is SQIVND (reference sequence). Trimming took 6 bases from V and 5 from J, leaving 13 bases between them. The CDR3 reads CASRAGGKETQYF. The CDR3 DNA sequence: TGTGCCAGTAGAGCAGGGGGGAAGGAGACCCAGTACTTC. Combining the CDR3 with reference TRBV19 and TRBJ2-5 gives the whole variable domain DGGITQSPKYLFRKEGQNVTLSCEQNLNHDAMYWYRQDPGQGLRLIYYSQIVNDFQKGDIAEGYSVSREKKESFPLTVTSAQKNPTAFYLCASRAGGKETQYFGPGTRLLVL.

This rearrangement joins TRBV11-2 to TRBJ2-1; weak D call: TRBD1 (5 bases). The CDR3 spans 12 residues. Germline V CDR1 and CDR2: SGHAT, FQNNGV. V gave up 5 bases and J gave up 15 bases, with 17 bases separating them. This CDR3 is CASSPSRASSFF. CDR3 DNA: TGTGCCAGCAGCCCCTCCAGGGCTTCCTCGTTCTTC.

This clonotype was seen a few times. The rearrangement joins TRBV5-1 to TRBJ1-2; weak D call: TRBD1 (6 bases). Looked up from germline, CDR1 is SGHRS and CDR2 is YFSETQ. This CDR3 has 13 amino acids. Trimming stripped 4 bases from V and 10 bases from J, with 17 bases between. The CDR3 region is CASSQTGQFDYTF. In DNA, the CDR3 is TGCGCCAGCAGCCAGACAGGTCAATTTGACTACACCTTC. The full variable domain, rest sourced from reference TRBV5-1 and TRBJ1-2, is KAGVTQTPRYLIKTRGQQVTLSCSPISGHRSVSWYQQTPGQGLQFLFEYFSETQRNKGNFPGRFSGRQFSNSRSEMNVSTLELGDSALYLCASSQTGQFDYTFGSGTRLTVV.

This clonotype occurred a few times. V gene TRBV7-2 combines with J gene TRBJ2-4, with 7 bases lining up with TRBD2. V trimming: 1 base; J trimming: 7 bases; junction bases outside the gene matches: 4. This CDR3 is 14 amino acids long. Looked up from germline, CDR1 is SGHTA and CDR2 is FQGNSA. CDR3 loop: CASSLGGGRNIQYF. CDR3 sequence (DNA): TGTGCCAGCAGCTTAGGGGGAGGGAGGAACATTCAGTACTTC.

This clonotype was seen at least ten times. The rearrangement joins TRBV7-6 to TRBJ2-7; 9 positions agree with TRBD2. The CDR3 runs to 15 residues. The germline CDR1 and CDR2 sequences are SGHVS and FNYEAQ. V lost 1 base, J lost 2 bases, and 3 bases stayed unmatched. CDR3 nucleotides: TGTGCCAGCAGCTTAGAAGCGGGAGGCACCTACGAGCAGTACTTC. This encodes CASSLEAGGTYEQYF. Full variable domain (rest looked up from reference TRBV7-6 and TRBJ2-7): GAGVSQSPRYKVTKRGQDVALRCDPISGHVSLYWYRQALGQGPEFLTYFNYEAQQDKSGLPNDRFSAERPEGSISTLTIQRTEQRDSAMYRCASSLEAGGTYEQYFGPGTRLTVT.